This TCR beta chain was retrieved from a study of blood T cell repertoires in COVID-19. The wider study: In each case, the material was cDNA or gDNA derived from T cells, B-cell-depleted T cells, or PBMCs.

Germline lookup yields CDR1 SGDLS and CDR2 YYNGEE. The CDR3 spans 12 residues. Deletions cut 3 bases from V and 8 bases from J, with 11 bases between. Under the authors' procedure: Amplification from reference gene primers served as the basis for estimated nucleated cell counts. Measured with immunoSEQ multiplex PCR; TCRdb has only the in-frame clones, and not every one. V, J and clone size reflect that table, while D and trimming were determined from the DNA. The table shows approximately 50,000 clones, with around nine tenths occurring only once. The specimen sequenced was peripheral blood. The chain employs TRBV9 and TRBJ1-2; D remains ambiguous. The clonotype comes from a man aged 35 to 55 with acute or convalescent COVID-19. The CDR3 loop is CASSGGGLGYTF. For the CDR3, the DNA is TGTGCCAGCAGCGGTGGAGGTCTGGGCTACACCTTC.